Only a few counts were recorded for the clone carrying this T cell receptor beta chain. Original handling: Amplification of reference gene primers provided the estimated nucleated cell counts. The repertoire was sequenced with immunoSEQ multiplex PCR; TCRdb's copy has only in-frame clones and lacks some. That table gives V, J and clone size, and the DNA gave D and trimming. The repertoire includes about 330,000 clones, roughly 90% of them detected once, and less than 20% sits in the top ten. From germline, CDR1 is MDHEN and CDR2 SYDVKM. CDR3 size: 12 residues. V dropped 7 bases and J dropped 11 bases, with 14 bases sitting between them. Participant reports of clinical history set cohort assignment. Cohort 3 recovered donors had two negative PCRs, clearance, or symptom resolution. This sample is part of a study of blood T cell repertoires in COVID-19. About the study: Some COVID-19 samples were acute and others convalescent; all came from the United States, Italy and Spain.

What was sequenced was PBMCs or T cells enriched from blood (not recorded which). The sequence was collected from a woman aged 25-40 years who had recovered from COVID-19. The genes are TRBV28 and TRBJ1-4, with D possibly TRBD1 on 5 matching bases. The CDR3 DNA reads TGTGCCAGCACCACGGAGGGGAGGAAACTGTTTTTT. Protein: CASTTEGRKLFF.